The clone carrying this T cell receptor beta chain was counted only a few times. The V end lost 5 bases, the J end lost 6 bases, and 11 bases lay between the germline ends. The V gene's germline CDR1 is SGHVS and CDR2 FNYEAQ. The CDR3 length is 14 residues. The data stem from a study of early T cells in non-severe SARS-CoV-2 infection. TCRdb called the 5' RACE reads again in MiXCR, with one record for every CDR3 protein. Found here are some 50,000 distinct CDR3 sequences, about 10% of them singletons; the top ten hold approximately 4%. V is TRBV7-6 and J is TRBJ1-6, with D tentatively TRBD1 (5 bases). The origin of this receptor is an adult who was a healthcare worker with PCR-confirmed SARS-CoV-2 infection or an uninfected control (not recorded which). This sample comprised whole blood, obtained at baseline. The CDR3 DNA follows: TGTGCCAGCAGCCGGGGACTGACTAATTCACCCCTCCACTTT. Its protein is CASSRGLTNSPLHF.